Presented here are 20 T cell receptor beta chains from one specimen sequenced in a study of cytomegalovirus exposure and HLA in healthy donors. Data came from immunoSEQ multiplex PCR; TCRdb stores just in-frame clones and leaves some out. This repertoire shows more than 250,000 clones, approximately 86% found once; its top ten account for roughly 1.2%. The source material was PBMCs. Receptors were obtained from a woman aged 25-40 years in good health and CMV-seropositive.

This clone was picked up one time. The rearrangement joins TRBV18 to TRBJ2-3; 7 bases line up with TRBD1. The CDR3 length is 16 residues. V shed 6 bases and J 6 bases; nucleotides not matched to a gene: 15. The germline gives CDR1 KGHSH, CDR2 LQKENI. This chain's CDR3 is CASSQSSQGSRDTQYF. The CDR3 nucleotides are TGTGCCAGCTCGCAAAGTTCACAGGGGTCCAGGGATACGCAGTATTTT.

This clone was detected once. The chain employs TRBV27 and TRBJ2-6; D is ambiguous. V was cut by 0 bases and J by 3 bases, with 9 bases left in between. Germline lookup yields CDR1 MNHEY and CDR2 SMNVEV (reference sequence). This CDR3 is 16 amino acids long. In DNA form, the CDR3 reads TGTGCCAGCAGTTTATCGGTTGGGTTTGGGGCCAACGTCCTGACTTTC. As protein: CASSLSVGFGANVLTF.

This chain connects TRBV6-1 to TRBJ2-5; the D is unclear. Trimming took 2 bases from V and 4 from J, leaving 17 bases between them. The CDR3 length is 16 residues. CDR1 is MNHNS, CDR2 SASEGT, per germline. CDR3 sequence: CASSESLHGWGETQYF. In DNA form, the CDR3 reads TGTGCCAGCAGTGAATCTTTACACGGGTGGGGAGAGACCCAGTACTTC.

The chain is built from TRBV7-3 and TRBJ1-6, with no clear D. V lost 1 base, J lost 9 bases, and 10 bases lay in between. The CDR3 contains 14 residues. The germline gives CDR1 SGHTA, CDR2 FQGTGA. This CDR3 reads CASSLSSVGSPLHF. CDR3 nucleotide sequence: TGTGCCAGCAGCTTAAGCTCGGTCGGTTCACCCCTCCACTTT. The full variable domain, in which reference TRBV7-3 and TRBJ1-6 provide the parts outside the CDR3, is GAGVSQTPSNKVTEKGKYVELRCDPISGHTALYWYRQSLGQGPEFLIYFQGTGAADDSGLPNDRFFAVRPEGSVSTLKIQRTERGDSAVYLCASSLSSVGSPLHFGNGTRLTVT.

The chain carries TRBV7-6 and TRBJ2-7; 12 nucleotides agree with TRBD2. The V segment lost 5 bases and the J segment 1 base; nucleotides outside the gene matches: 9. The length of the CDR3 is 17 residues. Looked up from germline, CDR1 is SGHVS and CDR2 is FNYEAQ. As DNA, the CDR3 is TGTGCCAGCAGCAAACTAGCGGGAGGACAGATTTCCTACGAGCAGTACTTC. This encodes CASSKLAGGQISYEQYF. Full variable domain (remainder filled in from reference TRBV7-6 and TRBJ2-7): GAGVSQSPRYKVTKRGQDVALRCDPISGHVSLYWYRQALGQGPEFLTYFNYEAQQDKSGLPNDRFSAERPEGSISTLTIQRTEQRDSAMYRCASSKLAGGQISYEQYFGPGTRLTVT.

This clone was counted only a few times. The rearrangement joins TRBV2 to TRBJ1-5, with 8 bases identical to TRBD1. The CDR3 runs 15 residues. Germline V gene data show CDR1 as SNHLY and CDR2 as FYNNEI. J lost 1 base, V lost 6 bases, and 5 bases had no gene match. This chain's CDR3 is CASRGQGGSNQPQHF. The CDR3 DNA follows: TGTGCCAGCAGAGGACAGGGTGGAAGCAATCAGCCCCAGCATTTT.

This clone was observed a single time. Sequence at one end of the junction differs from germline and may be a read error. The V call is TRBV6-4, the J call TRBJ2-1; the D call may be TRBD1 or TRBD2 (7 bases each). This CDR3 has 17 residues. CDR1 and CDR2 (germline): MRHNA, SNTAGT. The chain's CDR3 is CASSDSFRGGQYSEQFF. CDR3 DNA: TGTGCCAGCAGTGACTCGTTTCGCGGGGGACAGTACAGTGAGCAGTTCTTC.

The chain is built from TRBV28 and TRBJ1-2; D is uncertain. The V end was cut by 3 bases, the J end by 0 bases, with 14 bases between. The CDR3 consists of 16 residues. In germline, CDR1 is MDHEN, CDR2 SYDVKM. The DNA of the CDR3 is TGTGCCAGCAGTTTGCCTCCCCAAACGGCTAACTATGGCTACACCTTC. It specifies CASSLPPQTANYGYTF.

The chain uses TRBV30 and TRBJ2-3, with D unclear. There are 15 residues in the CDR3. The germline V gene encodes CDR1 GTSNPN and CDR2 SVGIG (reference sequence). V was shortened by 0 bases and J by 0 bases, with 10 bases between the two germline ends. The CDR3 region is CAWSVRVLSTDTQYF. CDR3 DNA sequence: TGTGCCTGGAGTGTCCGAGTTCTAAGCACAGATACGCAGTATTTT.

This rearrangement joins TRBV28 to TRBJ2-7; weak D call: TRBD2 (6 bases). The CDR3 totals 14 residues. V lost 8 bases to trimming and J lost 7 bases, with 21 bases between them. CDR1 MDHEN and CDR2 SYDVKM come from the germline V gene. The CDR3 region is CASGRAEGFREQYF. In DNA, the CDR3 is TGTGCCAGCGGTCGAGCGGAGGGGTTTCGGGAGCAGTACTTC.

The rearrangement links TRBV7-8 to TRBJ1-5; 8 nucleotides agree with TRBD1. Germline assignment: CDR1 SGHVS and CDR2 FQNEAQ. The J segment lost 0 bases and the V segment lost 5 bases, leaving 15 bases of the junction unmatched. The CDR3 runs to 19 residues. Here the CDR3 reads CASSRAETRTGFSNQPQHF. In nucleotides, the CDR3 is TGTGCCAGCAGCCGGGCCGAAACCCGGACAGGGTTTAGCAATCAGCCCCAGCATTTT.

The chain links TRBV5-5 to TRBJ1-2; TRBD1 matches 11 bases. The trim removed 0 bases at V and 7 bases at J, leaving 8 bases unmatched. Germline lookup yields CDR1 SGHKS and CDR2 YYEKEE (reference sequence). This CDR3 has 16 amino acids. CDR3 residues: CASSLGYGDRGSGYTF. DNA of the CDR3: TGTGCCAGCAGCTTGGGTTACGGGGACAGGGGGTCTGGCTACACCTTC.

This clone was picked up one time. The chain recombines TRBV6-5 with TRBJ2-1; TRBD2 matches 7 bases. The trim removed 7 bases at V and 6 bases at J, leaving 12 bases unmatched. CDR3 length equals 15 residues. Germline assignment: CDR1 MNHEY and CDR2 SVGAGI. The CDR3 DNA reads TGTGCCAGCACCGCTATGGGAGGGCCCATCAATGAGCAGTTCTTC. Amino acids: CASTAMGGPINEQFF.

The chain is built from TRBV27 and TRBJ2-1, with 9 bases identical to TRBD1. The V gene end was trimmed by 5 bases and the J gene end by 6 bases; junction bases not matched to a gene: 8. The length of the CDR3 is 15 residues. Germline V gene lookup returns CDR1 MNHEY and CDR2 SMNVEV (reference sequence). Written as DNA, the CDR3 is TGTGCCAGCAGTATCCGGGACAGGGCCACCAATGAGCAGTTCTTC. This codes for CASSIRDRATNEQFF.

This clone showed up just once. The V call is TRBV5-1, the J call TRBJ2-1, with D perhaps TRBD1 or TRBD2 (5 bases each). The V end was cut by 4 bases, the J end by 6 bases, with 14 bases between. Germline values: CDR1 SGHRS, CDR2 YFSETQ. This CDR3 has 14 residues. The CDR3 DNA sequence: TGCGCCAGCAGCCCAAGGGACGACAGCAATGAGCAGTTCTTC. Translated, it gives CASSPRDDSNEQFF.

This chain joins TRBV7-6 and TRBJ2-2; 9 bases match TRBD1. The CDR3 runs to 15 residues. The trim removed 1 base at V and 5 bases at J, leaving 2 bases unmatched. The germline V gene encodes CDR1 SGHVS and CDR2 FNYEAQ. The CDR3, as DNA: TGTGCCAGCAGCTTAGTTGGACAGGGGACCGGGGAGCTGTTTTTT. This sequence encodes CASSLVGQGTGELFF.

The genes are TRBV7-2 and TRBJ2-7; D gene ambiguous. The V gene's germline CDR1 is SGHTA and CDR2 FQGNSA. Trimming took off 3 bases at V and 2 bases at J, with 11 bases between the two ends. The CDR3 has 14 residues. CDR3 DNA: TGTGCCAGCAGCTTCAGTCTACCCCCCTACGAGCAGTACTTC. Protein: CASSFSLPPYEQYF.

This clone was seen just once. V is TRBV19 and J is TRBJ2-4; 9 nucleotides agree with TRBD1. This CDR3 comprises 14 residues. CDR1 LNHDA and CDR2 SQIVND come from the germline V gene (reference sequence). With 4 bases clipped from V and 8 bases from J, the junction kept 6 bases outside the gene matches. For the CDR3, the DNA is TGTGCCAGTAGTAGGCCGGGACAGGGTGACATTCAGTACTTC. This gives the protein CASSRPGQGDIQYF.

The chain has TRBV4-3 and TRBJ2-1, with 10 bases that match TRBD2. The CDR3 sequence is 18 residues long. Trimming took 2 bases from V and 3 from J; bases not matched to a gene: 10. Germline V gene lookup returns CDR1 LGHNA and CDR2 YSLEER. As DNA, the CDR3 is TGCGCCAGCAGCCAACTAGTGGATATAGCGGGGGGCTACAATGAGCAGTTCTTC. Protein product: CASSQLVDIAGGYNEQFF.

This sequence joins TRBV13 and TRBJ1-3; D remains unclear. Germline V gene sequence: CDR1 PRHDT, CDR2 FYEKMQ (reference sequence). The CDR3 runs to 11 residues. V gave up 3 bases and J gave up 7 bases, with 4 bases separating them. CDR3 loop: CASSFSNTIYF. CDR3 sequence (DNA): TGTGCCAGCAGCTTCTCCAACACCATATATTTT.